These T cell receptor beta chains were read from a single sample in a study of shared clonotypes between healthy human individuals. Libraries were prepared by immunoSEQ multiplex PCR; TCRdb keeps only in-frame clonotypes and omits some of them. The data hold roughly 500,000 clones, with around four fifths observed a single time. Sequenced material: PBMCs. Receptors originate from a middle-aged woman in good health. Some clones in this sample may be carry-over from other donors' samples. CDR3s include the opening cysteine and the closing phenylalanine or tryptophan. Fields, in order: CDR3 protein, CDR3 DNA, D gene, CDR3 length, J gene, V gene, clone size. A D gene is named only where the DNA matches it firmly. Expanded clones get a size class; other rows say once, few or many, or leave the size out.

CASRRWTSGGGTDTQYF TGTGCCAGCAGACGATGGACTAGCGGGGGGGGCACAGATACGCAGTATTTT TRBD2 17 TRBJ2-3 TRBV28 NA
CASRIGLELNYGYTF TGTGCCAGCCGGATAGGACTTGAGTTGAATTATGGCTACACCTTC NA 15 TRBJ1-2 TRBV7-2 NA
CASSWDSYGYTF TGCGCCAGCAGCTGGGACAGCTATGGCTACACCTTC TRBD1 12 TRBJ1-2 TRBV5-1 few
CSAWETGGSEKLFF TGCAGCGCATGGGAGACAGGGGGCAGTGAAAAACTGTTTTTT TRBD1 14 TRBJ1-4 TRBV29-1 NA
CASSLALQSGELFF TGTGCCAGCAGCTTAGCGCTTCAATCCGGGGAGCTGTTTTTT NA 14 TRBJ2-2 TRBV7-2 few
CASLPVAKNIQYF TGCGCCAGCTTGCCAGTAGCCAAAAACATTCAGTACTTC NA 13 TRBJ2-4 TRBV10-1 NA
CASSPHGLSADTQYF TGCGCCAGCAGCCCCCATGGGCTTTCTGCGGATACGCAGTATTTT NA 15 TRBJ2-3 TRBV4-1 NA
CASSRRMGQGDEQFF TGTGCCAGCAGCCGAAGGATGGGACAGGGGGATGAGCAGTTCTTC TRBD1 15 TRBJ2-1 TRBV7-9 NA
CASRGDTESDTQYF TGTGCCAGCAGGGGGGACACAGAATCAGATACGCAGTATTTT NA 14 TRBJ2-3 TRBV6-1 NA
CAGKDRGAFGSLVQPQHF TGCGCCGGAAAGGACAGGGGGGCGTTCGGGTCACTAGTTCAGCCCCAGCATTTT TRBD1 18 TRBJ1-5 TRBV10-1 once
CASSERGRRDRGIAFF TGTGCCAGCAGTGAAAGGGGGCGGAGGGACAGGGGAATAGCTTTCTTT TRBD1 16 TRBJ1-1 TRBV6-1 many
CASSPQGAGEQYF TGTGCCAGCTCACCACAGGGGGCTGGTGAGCAGTACTTC TRBD1 13 TRBJ2-7 TRBV18 few
CASSLTPGATIF TGTGCCAGCAGCTTAACACCCGGGGCGACGATCTTT NA 12 TRBJ1-4 TRBV7-2 many
CASSPAGTSGSNEQFF TGTGCCAGCTCACCGGCCGGGACTAGCGGGAGCAATGAGCAGTTCTTC TRBD2 16 TRBJ2-1 TRBV18 NA
CASRERDWNYEQYF TGCGCCAGCAGGGAACGGGACTGGAACTACGAGCAGTACTTC NA 14 TRBJ2-7 TRBV5-1 NA
CASISDRVTGELFF TGTGCCAGCATTTCGGACAGGGTGACCGGGGAGCTGTTTTTT TRBD1 14 TRBJ2-2 TRBV6-1 NA
CASSLAGGKQPQHF TGTGCCAGCAGCTTAGCAGGGGGCAAGCAGCCCCAGCATTTT TRBD1 14 TRBJ1-5 TRBV7-9 NA
CASSLGVQETQYF TGTGCCAGCAGCTTAGGGGTACAAGAGACCCAGTACTTC NA 13 TRBJ2-5 TRBV7-2 few
CASSTRTDPLREQYF TGTGCCAGCAGCACCCGGACAGACCCCTTGAGGGAGCAGTACTTC NA 15 TRBJ2-7 TRBV7-9 NA
CSVDRSTGSKYGDTF TGCAGCGTTGATCGGTCTACAGGGTCGAAATATGGCGACACCTTC NA 15 TRBJ1-2 TRBV29-1 NA
CASSPPVYEQYF TGTGCCAGCAGCCCCCCGGTCTACGAGCAGTACTTC NA 12 TRBJ2-7 TRBV7-2 NA
CASSLMGNTGELFF TGTGCCAGCAGCTTAATGGGGAACACCGGGGAGCTGTTTTTT NA 14 TRBJ2-2 TRBV5-4 many
CASSRDRLDTEAFF TGTGCCAGCAGCCGCGACAGGCTGGACACTGAAGCTTTCTTT NA 14 TRBJ1-1 TRBV7-3 NA
CAWTSTSITQFF TGTGCCTGGACCTCGACTAGTATCACCCAGTTCTTC NA 12 TRBJ2-1 TRBV30 once
CASRPPGQRYGYTF TGTGCCAGCAGACCCCCGGGACAGCGCTATGGCTACACCTTC TRBD1 14 TRBJ1-2 TRBV28 NA
CSVRRTGSYEQYF TGCAGCGTTCGGCGGACAGGCTCCTACGAGCAGTACTTC TRBD1 13 TRBJ2-7 TRBV29-1 NA